This entry is about one TCR beta chain. The antigen is undetermined. The data were taken from a study of cytomegalovirus exposure and HLA in healthy donors. Study observations and caveats: Associated with cytomegalovirus, according to the listing, were some 150 TCR beta chains. Previous analysis showed most TCR beta V segments were productive about 90% or about 30% of the time. Further analysis was carried out later, and it showed several of the most significant clusters appearing linked to common viral pathogens. The authors considered a cluster of highly shared sequence variants likely to be a sequencing artifact.

Germline-derived CDR1 and CDR2 are MNHEY and SVGAGI. The trim removed 2 bases at V and 0 bases at J, leaving 6 bases unmatched. The CDR3 runs 16 residues. This PCR relied on a set of 60 Vbeta primers and 13 Jbeta primers. Generated by immunoSEQ multiplex PCR, the TCRdb table keeps only in-frame clones and is missing some. Of some 130,000 clones listed, less than 80% were seen once; the top ten hold around 6.3%. The rearrangement links TRBV6-5 to TRBJ1-2; 7 bases line up with TRBD1. The clonotype was recovered from a man aged 40-50 years in good health and CMV-seropositive. The sequencing input was PBMCs. DNA of the CDR3: TGTGCCAGCAGTTACCCGTCGGGACAGACTAACTATGGCTACACCTTC. It specifies CASSYPSGQTNYGYTF.